Listed below are T cell receptor beta chains from one sample, sequenced in a study of blood T cell repertoires in COVID-19. Method: immunoSEQ multiplex PCR; TCRdb's copy keeps in-frame clones and lacks some. The data contain under 200,000 clones, roughly 90% of them seen just once; the ten biggest clones take up approximately 0.56%. The sequencing sample was made of peripheral blood. These receptors were taken from a man aged 45-60 years with acute or convalescent COVID-19. The CDR3 runs from the conserved cysteine through the conserved F or W. Each record gives: J gene, V gene, D gene, clone size, CDR3 DNA, CDR3 protein. The D gene is left open where the match is weak. Clone size is given for some rows only: seen once, a few or many times, or a class if the clone is expanded.

TRBJ1-1 | TRBV7-8 | . | . | TGTGCCAGCAGCTTAGCGCTAGGGGGGGCCGGCACTGAAGCTTTCTTT | CASSLALGGAGTEAFF
TRBJ2-5 | TRBV5-1 | TRBD2 | . | TGCGCCAGCAGCCCGGGACTAGCGGGGGGGGAGACCCAGTACTTC | CASSPGLAGGETQYF
TRBJ2-5 | TRBV3-1/TRBV3-2 | TRBD1 | . | TGTGCCAGCAGCCCCGGACAGGGGGCGATCGAGACCCAGTACTTC | CASSPGQGAIETQYF
TRBJ2-1 | TRBV29-1 | TRBD2 | . | TGCAGCGTCGCCCTGGGGACTAGCTCCCACAATGAGCAGTTCTTC | CSVALGTSSHNEQFF
TRBJ1-5 | TRBV7-6 | TRBD1 | . | TGTGCCAGCAGCTACGAAGAAGACAGGGGAAATAGCAATCAGCCCCAGCATTTT | CASSYEEDRGNSNQPQHF
TRBJ2-7 | TRBV6-2/TRBV6-3 | . | . | TGTGCCAGCAGTTACTCGGCAGGGTCTATTTACGAGCAGTACTTC | CASSYSAGSIYEQYF
TRBJ1-5 | TRBV3-1/TRBV3-2 | TRBD1 | few | TGTGCCAGCAGTCTTTCCGCGACAGGGGAAGGGCGGCCCCAGCATTTT | CASSLSATGEGRPQHF
TRBJ1-2 | TRBV7-8 | . | . | TGTGCCAGCAGCTTAGCGCGGGGAGGGGATCCGAGTGGCTACACCTTC | CASSLARGGDPSGYTF
TRBJ2-2 | TRBV18 | TRBD2 | . | TGTGCCAGCTCACCACCGGGACTAGCGGGACGCAACACCGGGGAGCTGTTTTTT | CASSPPGLAGRNTGELFF
TRBJ2-3 | TRBV19 | . | . | TGTGCCAGTGAAAGACCGCTACGGGACAAGCTTTACACAGATACGCAGTATTTT | CASERPLRDKLYTDTQYF
TRBJ1-2 | TRBV21-1 | . | few | TGTGCCAGCAGACAGGGGTATGGCTACACCTTC | CASRQGYGYTF
TRBJ1-2 | TRBV28 | TRBD1 | . | TGTGCCAGCAGGGCTACAGGGGGCGCAGGAGGCTACACCTTC | CASRATGGAGGYTF
TRBJ1-2 | TRBV20-1 | . | many | TGCAGTGCTAGTCTTCGGGAGTACCGGGTCGACCACGGTGGCTACACCTTC | CSASLREYRVDHGGYTF
TRBJ2-3 | TRBV4-3 | TRBD2 | . | TGCGCCAGCAGCCGCCTACTACCGGGACTAGCGGCCGATACGCAGTATTTT | CASSRLLPGLAADTQYF
TRBJ2-5 | TRBV13 | TRBD1 | once | TGTGCCAGCAGCTTAGACGGACAGGGGGCGAAGACCCAGTACTTC | CASSLDGQGAKTQYF
TRBJ1-2 | TRBV29-1 | . | . | TGCAGCGTTGCGGCAGGGTCTTTCGGCTACACCTTC | CSVAAGSFGYTF
TRBJ1-2 | TRBV4-1 | . | . | TGCGCCAGCAGCCAAGAGGTGAGGAGTTTTTATGGCTACACCTTC | CASSQEVRSFYGYTF
TRBJ1-5 | TRBV2 | . | . | TGTGCCAGCAGTGAGGGCAGGTCTCTGCAGCCCCAGCATTTT | CASSEGRSLQPQHF
TRBJ2-4 | TRBV7-9 | TRBD1 | once | TGTGCCAGCAGCTTAGCGCTAAGGGACAGCATAGCCAAAAACATTCAGTACTTC | CASSLALRDSIAKNIQYF
TRBJ1-3 | TRBV18 | . | . | TGTGCCAGCTCACTCCGGGACATCTCTGGAAACACCATATATTTT | CASSLRDISGNTIYF
TRBJ2-5 | TRBV7-9 | . | . | TGTGCCAGCAGCTTAAGCTCGCCCTGGGAGACCCAGTACTTC | CASSLSSPWETQYF
TRBJ2-7 | TRBV10-1 | . | . | TGCGCCAGGAGAGACAAGGCAGGGATAGAGCAGTACTTC | CARRDKAGIEQYF
TRBJ1-1 | TRBV5-1 | TRBD1 | . | TGCGCCAGCAGCCCCGGGACAGGGAACACTGAAGCTTTCTTT | CASSPGTGNTEAFF
TRBJ1-5 | TRBV7-8 | TRBD1 | . | TGTGCCAGCAGCTTATCGGCAGGGGGCGCGAGCAATCAGCCCCAGCATTTT | CASSLSAGGASNQPQHF
TRBJ1-2 | TRBV19 | . | . | TGTGCCAGTAGGGCCTCGGGGTTCGGCTACACCTTC | CASRASGFGYTF
TRBJ2-2 | TRBV7-9 | TRBD1 | . | TGTGCCAGCACCGCCCAGACAGGGTGGGTAAATGTCGGGGAGCTGTTTTTT | CASTAQTGWVNVGELFF
TRBJ2-5 | TRBV6-6 | TRBD1 | . | TGTGCCAGCAGAGGGACAGGGGGCGGGGAGACCCAGTACTTC | CASRGTGGGETQYF
TRBJ1-3 | TRBV19 | . | . | TGTGCCAGTAGTATGTTAGCCCGAAGAACCTCTGGAAACACCATATATTTT | CASSMLARRTSGNTIYF
TRBJ1-2 | TRBV6-5 | TRBD1 | once | TGTGCCAGCAGTTATCAGGGGGCGAGTGGCTACACCTTC | CASSYQGASGYTF